The TCR beta chain described here comes from a study of blood T cell repertoires in COVID-19. Study background: Sites in the United States, Italy and Spain provided acute and convalescent COVID-19 samples. PBMCs, B-cell-depleted T cells, or T cells were the source of the cDNA or gDNA that made up the material.

The CDR3 sequence is 17 residues long. Germline-derived CDR1 and CDR2 are SGHVS and FQNEAQ. V was clipped by 6 bases and J by 0 bases, with 19 bases between them. Per the study methods: Estimates of nucleated cell counts were drawn from the amplification of reference gene primers. Some clones are missing from TCRdb's copy, which holds only in-frame ones; the method was immunoSEQ multiplex PCR. V and J calls and clone size come straight from that table; D and trimming were deduced from the DNA. In the table there are around 110,000 clones, 71% of which are singletons. The TCR was taken from a human donor with acute or convalescent COVID-19. The donor label of this sample is uncertain. The chain couples TRBV7-8 to TRBJ2-3, with D tentatively TRBD1 (6 bases). Sample: peripheral blood. CDR3 sequence reads: CASSPRPGTPSTDTQYF. Written as DNA, the CDR3 is TGTGCCAGCAGTCCGAGACCCGGGACACCTAGCACAGATACGCAGTATTTT.